This T cell receptor (beta chain) was captured in a study of vaccination effects on CD4 cells after COVID-19 (dated by TCRdb to the early 2020s). Regarding the research as a whole: In the ViraFEST assay, PBMC were stimulated with viral peptide pools, and antigen-specific CD4+ T cell clonotypes were then identified by expansion using TCR sequencing. After vaccination, three convalescent patients were sampled both early (day +14) and late (day +241, +227, +161 respectively). Post-vaccine samples across the study were collected a median of 72 days after the second dose, with a range of 14 to 241. Each well held two million PBMC cultured in IMDM containing approximately 5% human AB serum, approximately 10 IU/ml IL-2 and gentamicin, along with around 9.1 ug/ml peptides. SARS-CoV-2 spike-specific CD4+ TCR repertoires were compared before and after mRNA vaccination in COVID-19 convalescent patients and in infection-naive vaccine recipients. Altogether, some 11 COVID-19 convalescent patients and a few SARS-CoV-2-naive healthy vaccine recipients made up the full study. In the study, cultures from other donors were sequenced using the Oncomine TCR Beta short-read assay on an Illumina iSeq 100. On the study overall, not on this receptor specifically: At late post-vaccination timepoints, both infection-induced and vaccine-induced clones showed marked clonal contraction, consistent with waning T cell responses. For convalescent patients, new clones induced by the vaccine made up most of the post-vaccine spike-reactive repertoire, and these new clones were largely distinct from the clones induced by infection. The study was limited by a small number of convalescent patients and lacked early post-infection timepoints.

Relative to germline, V is 1 base shorter and J is 3 bases shorter, with 2 bases between their ends. The CDR3, cysteine through phenylalanine, is 11 amino acids long. The read is trimmed to its CDR3 DNA, 33 bases read in frame from base 1. CDR1 is given as DFQATT and CDR2 as SNEGSKA, both from the germline V gene (reference sequence). As to this clone: This receptor's antigen is unknown. Base qualities are missing; no much larger clone stands one base away.

Preparation of the library involved the immunoSEQ multiplex PCR assay. TCR beta CDR3 sequencing was performed on DNA from the cultured, isolated CD4+ T cells. The study's own analysis went as follows. Non-productive TCR sequences were discarded, and reads were trimmed to the CDR3 region, with only CDR3s of 7 or more amino acids retained. Antigen-specific clonotypes were identified using the MANAFEST web app by comparison of expansion in peptide wells against reference cultures. To count as positive, a clone had to show expansion at FDR<0.05 compared with the reference and with all other wells, an odds ratio above 5, and a frequency above 0.1% in two replicate wells. A clonotype was called cross-reactive if it was significantly expanded both in SARS-CoV-2 spike wells and in at least one common cold coronavirus spike condition. CDR3 similarity was assessed by Levenshtein distance using the stringdist R package, and unrooted trees were constructed with ape in R 3.6.1. The table comes from immuneACCESS by way of TCRdb, which keeps in-frame sequences with V and J called. Part of the clones is missing from these tables; in studies checked, under half for an unresolved V gene and the rest for unknown reasons. D and trimming come from the DNA, and the V and J calls and clone size come from that table. Present in this sample are roughly 30,000 clones, about 68% of which were seen just once. More than 6.5% of the sample comes from the top ten.

After around ten days of culture, CD4+ T cells were isolated with the EasySep CD4+ T cell isolation kit. Convalescent patients had PCR-confirmed SARS-CoV-2 infection between March and December 2020, before Alpha, Beta and Delta variants emerged in the United States. Each participant received two doses of an mRNA SARS-CoV-2 vaccine, either BNT162b2 or mRNA-1273. Half of the culture medium was replaced with fresh IL-2-containing medium on days 3 and 7. Each peptide stimulation condition was cultured in triplicate wells unless otherwise noted. Using Ficoll-Paque Plus gradient centrifugation, PBMC were separated from whole blood and then either used fresh or cryopreserved at -140C. The QIAamp micro DNA kit was used to extract genomic DNA from the cultured CD4+ T cells.

The V and J segments used are TRBV20-1 and TRBJ2-3; the D gene assignment is ambiguous. The starting material was CD4+ T cells from PBMCs cultured without peptide, obtained after COVID-19 vaccination. The receptor was derived from a human donor who had a prior SARS-CoV-2 infection. This receptor has the CDR3 CSARGTDTQYF. Here is the DNA: TGCAGTGCTAGAGGTACAGATACGCAGTATTTT.